This entry lists 21 T cell receptor beta chains sequenced from one sample in a study of CD8 T cells in Susac syndrome. Random hexamers were used to reverse transcribe the RNA input (about 0.5 to 1 ug). TCRdb processed the immunoSEQ multiplex PCR reads anew with MiXCR; each CDR3 protein has one entry. The data contain 160,000 or so distinct CDR3 sequences, approximately 95% of them singletons. The material sequenced was CD8+ T cells from PBMCs. The receptors were sampled from a human donor with multiple sclerosis.

The V call is TRBV19, the J call TRBJ1-5, with no clear D. Between the trimmed V and J ends, which lost 8 bases and 3 bases, there was a span of 20 bases. CDR3 length equals 16 residues. CDR1 and CDR2 from the germline V gene are LNHDA and SQIVND (reference sequence). The CDR3 nucleotides are TGTGCCAGTTCCAGCGCCACATCAACTCTCAATCAGCCCCAGCATTTT. Encoded protein: CASSSATSTLNQPQHF.

The rearrangement joins TRBV27 to TRBJ1-2, with 7 bases fitting TRBD1. Germline CDR1 and CDR2: MNHEY and SMNVEV (reference sequence). With V trimmed by 7 bases and J by 4 bases, 9 bases remained unmatched. The CDR3 length is 14 residues. The CDR3 sequence: CASNPGQAAYGYTF. CDR3 bases: TGTGCCAGCAACCCCGGACAGGCCGCCTATGGCTACACCTTC.

The CDR3, as DNA: TGTGCCAGCAGCCCCGTAGGACTAGCGGGAGGATCCTACAATGAGCAGTTCTTC. As protein: CASSPVGLAGGSYNEQFF. V usage is TRBV3-1 and J usage is TRBJ2-1, with 14 bases lining up with TRBD2. With 4 bases clipped from V and 1 base from J, the junction kept 6 bases outside the gene matches. CDR3 size: 18 residues. Germline V lookup: CDR1 LGHDT, CDR2 YNNKEL (reference sequence).

J is TRBJ1-5 and V is TRBV27, with a weak D call TRBD1 (6 bases). Germline CDR1 and CDR2: MNHEY and SMNVEV (reference sequence). The germline V and J ends were trimmed by 3 bases and 5 bases, with 11 bases remaining between them. The CDR3 sequence is 14 residues long. CDR3 nucleotide sequence: TGTGCCAGCAGTTTCGCGACAGGTTATCAGCCCCAGCATTTT. Residues: CASSFATGYQPQHF.

V gene TRBV6-1 combines with J gene TRBJ1-3; D remains unclear. The V and J ends lost 3 bases and 0 bases respectively, with 9 bases between them. CDR1 and CDR2 (germline): MNHNS, SASEGT. The CDR3 is made up of 15 amino acids. In DNA, the CDR3 is TGTGCCAGCAGTGATGAGGAGAGCTCTGGAAACACCATATATTTT. This gives the protein CASSDEESSGNTIYF.

This sequence joins TRBV5-6 and TRBJ2-7; tentatively, D is TRBD1 (5 bases). Per the germline V gene, CDR1 is SGHDT and CDR2 is YYEEEE. CDR3 length: 13 amino acids. Between the trimmed V and J ends, which lost 4 bases and 3 bases, there was a span of 11 bases. CDR3 sequence reads: CASSIMQGYEQYF. The CDR3 DNA follows: TGTGCCAGCAGCATAATGCAGGGCTACGAGCAGTACTTC.

This clonotype is a singleton in its sample. The chain employs TRBV19 and TRBJ2-7, with TRBD1 identical over 10 bases. The CDR3 is 14 amino acids. V was clipped by 5 bases and J by 5 bases; unmatched bases: 6. Per the germline V gene, CDR1 is LNHDA and CDR2 is SQIVND (reference sequence). The CDR3 DNA follows: TGTGCCAGTAGTTCCCGGGACAGGGGTGACGAGCAGTACTTC. Encoded protein: CASSSRDRGDEQYF.

This clonotype was counted once. This sequence joins TRBV13 and TRBJ2-7; unclear D gene. The CDR3 extends over 13 amino acids. Germline values: CDR1 PRHDT, CDR2 FYEKMQ (reference sequence). V lost 1 base, J lost 3 bases, and 7 bases lay in between. This CDR3 reads CASSLVYCYEQYF. CDR3 coding DNA: TGTGCCAGCAGCTTAGTTTACTGCTACGAGCAGTACTTC.

V is TRBV6-4 and J is TRBJ2-1; D gene unclear. The germline gives CDR1 MRHNA, CDR2 SNTAGT. The CDR3 is 14 amino acids. Trimming removed 6 bases from V and 5 bases from J, with 14 bases in between. The CDR3 sequence: CASSPWAANNEQFF. Written as DNA, the CDR3 is TGTGCCAGCAGCCCATGGGCAGCGAACAATGAGCAGTTCTTC.

The CDR3 DNA sequence: TGTGCCACCAGCAGAGGTGACGGGACAGGTGAAGCTTTCTTT. Translated: CATSRGDGTGEAFF. The chain recombines TRBV15 with TRBJ1-1; 8 bases fit TRBD1. This CDR3 comprises 14 residues. V was pared by 1 base and J by 7 bases, with 5 bases of the junction left unmatched. Germline loops: CDR1 LNHNV, CDR2 YYDKDF (reference sequence).

This chain's CDR3 is CASSFRDPLDEQFF. CDR3 in DNA: TGCGCCAGCAGCTTCAGGGACCCGCTGGATGAGCAGTTCTTC. The chain employs TRBV5-1 and TRBJ2-1; either TRBD1 or TRBD2 may supply D (5 bases each). Per germline, CDR1 SGHRS and CDR2 YFSETQ. The CDR3 spans 14 residues. Trimming left V 2 bases short and J 8 bases short, with 14 bases between.

V gene TRBV29-1 combines with J gene TRBJ2-3, with TRBD2 matching 14 bases. After removal of 7 bases from V and 4 bases from J, the junction contained 7 bases not matched to a gene. Germline V gene lookup returns CDR1 SQVTM and CDR2 ANQGSEA. The CDR3 is made up of 15 amino acids. The CDR3 coding sequence is TGCAGCGCCCTTGGGACTAGCGGGAGCCCAGATACGCAGTATTTT. Protein sequence: CSALGTSGSPDTQYF.

This clonotype was observed once. V usage is TRBV5-1 and J usage is TRBJ2-7; D perhaps matches TRBD2 (5 bases). V was trimmed by 4 bases and J by 5 bases, leaving 16 bases between them. CDR1 and CDR2 (germline): SGHRS, YFSETQ. The CDR3 is 14 residues long. CDR3: CASSLTSGGHEQYF. The CDR3 nucleotides read TGCGCCAGCAGCCTAACCAGCGGTGGTCACGAGCAGTACTTC.

The chain links TRBV13 to TRBJ2-7; TRBD2 agrees at 7 bases. There are 15 residues in the CDR3. With 1 base clipped from V and 3 bases from J, the junction kept 6 bases outside the gene matches. CDR1 is PRHDT, CDR2 FYEKMQ, per germline (reference sequence). The CDR3 DNA follows: TGTGCCAGCAGCTTAGAAGCGGGGTTAGGCTACGAGCAGTACTTC. It specifies CASSLEAGLGYEQYF.

This clonotype has only one observation. The genes are TRBV12-3 or TRBV12-4 and TRBJ2-5, with D perhaps being TRBD1 or TRBD2 (6 bases each). Trimming stripped 4 bases from V and 5 bases from J, with 17 bases between. The CDR3 contains 15 residues. CDR3 sequence: CASSSSSRGGETQYF. Here the CDR3 DNA reads TGTGCCAGCAGTTCGTCCAGCCGAGGGGGGGAGACCCAGTACTTC.

The chain has TRBV20-1 and TRBJ1-2, with TRBD1 as a possible D gene (6 bases). V lost 3 bases, J lost 4 bases, and 18 bases lay in between. The CDR3 runs 15 residues. CDR1 DFQATT and CDR2 SNEGSKA come from the germline V gene (reference sequence). The CDR3 is CSARVTGKDGYGYTF. Written as DNA, the CDR3 is TGCAGTGCTAGGGTTACAGGGAAGGACGGCTATGGCTACACCTTC.

The chain uses TRBV9 and TRBJ2-3, with 7 bases fitting TRBD2. There are 17 residues in the CDR3. Looked up from germline, CDR1 is SGDLS and CDR2 is YYNGEE. J gave up 2 bases and V 2 bases, and 11 bases lay outside the gene matches. The CDR3 coding sequence is TGTGCCAGCAGCGTCCAGCGGGGCGATCTGATCACAGATACGCAGTATTTT. Translated: CASSVQRGDLITDTQYF.

DNA of the CDR3: TGCAGCGTTGTTCGGCGGTCCTCCTACAATGAGCAGTTCTTC. Residues: CSVVRRSSYNEQFF. The V and J genes are TRBV29-1 and TRBJ2-1; D remains ambiguous. Germline-derived CDR1 and CDR2 are SQVTM and ANQGSEA. Trimming took off 4 bases at V and 0 bases at J, with 10 bases between the two ends. The CDR3 covers 14 residues.

As for this clonotype: A read error may produce the germline difference seen at one junction end. The rearrangement uses TRBV5-1 and TRBJ2-4, with TRBD1 identical over 7 bases. CDR1 SGHRS and CDR2 YFSETQ come from the germline V gene. There are 12 residues in the CDR3. CDR3 sequence reads: CASSTEGTAMDF. CDR3 DNA: TGCGCCAGCAGCACCGAGGGGACAGCCATGGACTTC.

V usage is TRBV3-1 and J usage is TRBJ1-1; 7 bases are shared with TRBD1. The CDR3 consists of 15 residues. Per germline, CDR1 LGHDT and CDR2 YNNKEL (reference sequence). The ends lost 3 bases at V and 7 bases at J; junction bases unmatched: 11. This chain's CDR3 is CASSHDGEGQLEAFF. The CDR3 bases are TGTGCCAGCAGCCATGATGGGGAGGGACAGCTTGAAGCTTTCTTT.

The chain links TRBV20-1 to TRBJ2-3; D perhaps matches TRBD2 (6 bases). The CDR3 spans 15 residues. V was cut by 1 base and J by 6 bases, with 17 bases left in between. CDR1 is DFQATT, CDR2 SNEGSKA, per germline (reference sequence). CDR3 amino acids: CSARGAAGFADTQYF. The CDR3 DNA reads as TGCAGTGCTAGAGGAGCCGCGGGGTTTGCGGATACGCAGTATTTT.